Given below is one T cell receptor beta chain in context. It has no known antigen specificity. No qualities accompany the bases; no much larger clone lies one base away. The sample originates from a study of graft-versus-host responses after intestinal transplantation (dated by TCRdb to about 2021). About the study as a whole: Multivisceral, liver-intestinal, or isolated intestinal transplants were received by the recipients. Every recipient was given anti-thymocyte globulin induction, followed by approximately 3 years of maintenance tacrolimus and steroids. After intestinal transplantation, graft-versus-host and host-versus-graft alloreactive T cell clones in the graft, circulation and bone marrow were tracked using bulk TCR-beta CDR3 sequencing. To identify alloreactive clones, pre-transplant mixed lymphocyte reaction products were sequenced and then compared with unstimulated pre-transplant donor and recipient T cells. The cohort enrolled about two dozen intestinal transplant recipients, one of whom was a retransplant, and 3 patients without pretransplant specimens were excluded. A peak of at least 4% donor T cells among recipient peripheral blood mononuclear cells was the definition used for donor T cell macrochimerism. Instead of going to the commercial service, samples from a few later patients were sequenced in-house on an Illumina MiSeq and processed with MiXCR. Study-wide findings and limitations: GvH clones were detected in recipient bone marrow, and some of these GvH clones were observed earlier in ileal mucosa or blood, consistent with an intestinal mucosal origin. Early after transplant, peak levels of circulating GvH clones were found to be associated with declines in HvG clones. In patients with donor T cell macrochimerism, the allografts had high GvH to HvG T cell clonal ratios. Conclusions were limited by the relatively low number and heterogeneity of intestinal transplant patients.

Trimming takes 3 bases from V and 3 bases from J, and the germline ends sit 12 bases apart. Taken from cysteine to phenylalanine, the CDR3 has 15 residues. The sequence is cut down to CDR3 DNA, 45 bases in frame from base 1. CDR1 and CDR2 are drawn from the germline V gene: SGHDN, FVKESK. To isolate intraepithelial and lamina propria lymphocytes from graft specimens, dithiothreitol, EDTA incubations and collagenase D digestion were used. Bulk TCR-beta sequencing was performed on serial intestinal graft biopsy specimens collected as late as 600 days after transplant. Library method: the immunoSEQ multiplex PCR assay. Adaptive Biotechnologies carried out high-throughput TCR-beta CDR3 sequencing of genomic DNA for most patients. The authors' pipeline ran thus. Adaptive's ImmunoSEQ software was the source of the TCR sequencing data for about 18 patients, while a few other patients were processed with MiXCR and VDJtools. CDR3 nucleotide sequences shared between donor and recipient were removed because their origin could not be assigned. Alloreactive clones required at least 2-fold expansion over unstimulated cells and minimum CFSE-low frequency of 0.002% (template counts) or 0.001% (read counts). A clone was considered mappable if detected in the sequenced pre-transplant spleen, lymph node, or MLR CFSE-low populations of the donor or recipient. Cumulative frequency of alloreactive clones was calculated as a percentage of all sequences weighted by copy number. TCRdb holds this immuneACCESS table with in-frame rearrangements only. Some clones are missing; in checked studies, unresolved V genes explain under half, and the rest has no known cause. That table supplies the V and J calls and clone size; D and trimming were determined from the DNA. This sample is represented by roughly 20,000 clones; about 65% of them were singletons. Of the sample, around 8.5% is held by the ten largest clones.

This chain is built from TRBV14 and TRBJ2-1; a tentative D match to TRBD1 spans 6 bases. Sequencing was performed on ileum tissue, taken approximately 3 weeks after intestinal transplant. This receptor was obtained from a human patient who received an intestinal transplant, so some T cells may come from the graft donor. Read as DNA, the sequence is TGTGCCAGCAGCCACACAGGGTCCCTCTACAATGAGCAGTTCTTC. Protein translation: CASSHTGSLYNEQFF.